This TCR beta chain was recorded in a study of blood T cells in healthy people across ages. A note on this clonotype: Its antigen is unidentified.

For the second PCR, which ran for about 6 to 11 cycles, a sample-barcoded 5' primer and a J-beta primer mix were used. Each TCR beta cDNA got a 12-nucleotide random molecular identifier. In TCRdb, the 5' RACE reads were re-called with MiXCR into one record per CDR3 protein. The repertoire has 550,000 to 600,000 distinct CDR3 sequences, around 48% of them found once; the top ten carry around 23%. Whole-study findings and limits: Any changes in expanded clonotypes were possibly confounded, as donor CMV status remained unknown. Long-lived donors had more naive CD4+ cells and higher diversity than aged donors.

After removal of 5 bases from V and 7 bases from J, the junction contained 6 bases not matched to a gene. The CDR3 has 14 residues. The germline V gene has CDR1 MNHEY and CDR2 SMNVEV (reference sequence). Researchers isolated at least 6.5 million PBMCs per sample. The chain is built from TRBV27 and TRBJ2-1, with 9 bases identical to TRBD1. The sequenced sample consisted of blood. This receptor was taken from a man at least 80 years old in good health. CDR3 sequence reads: CASSPDRGRNEQFF. Written as DNA, the CDR3 is TGTGCCAGCAGTCCCGACAGGGGGAGGAATGAGCAGTTCTTC.